These 23 T cell receptor beta chains share one sample of origin, sequenced in a study of T cell changes during pregnancy in multiple sclerosis. Sequenced by immunoSEQ multiplex PCR; TCRdb stores in-frame clones only, minus some. The sample lists about 84,000 clones, 85% to 95% occurring once. The sequencing here drew on peripheral blood, taken in the second trimester of pregnancy. These receptors were taken from a female donor in good health, enrolled as a control in a pregnancy study.

The V gene is TRBV7-9, the J gene TRBJ2-2; D possibly corresponds to TRBD2 (6 bases). V lost 1 base to trimming and J lost 3 bases, with 9 bases between them. This CDR3 has 15 amino acids. Germline V gene data show CDR1 as SEHNR and CDR2 as FQNEAQ (reference sequence). This CDR3 reads CASSLGGEYTGELFF. CDR3 coding DNA: TGTGCCAGCAGCTTAGGGGGGGAGTACACCGGGGAGCTGTTTTTT.

J is TRBJ1-1 and V is TRBV6-5, with TRBD1 as a possible D gene (6 bases). Per the germline V gene, CDR1 is MNHEY and CDR2 is SVGAGI. V was pared by 0 bases and J by 1 base, with 9 bases between. The CDR3 runs 15 residues. This chain's CDR3 is CASSYSSRGNTEAFF. The DNA of the CDR3 is TGTGCCAGCAGTTACTCGAGCAGGGGGAACACTGAAGCTTTCTTT.

The gene calls are TRBV30 and TRBJ2-1; TRBD2 matches at 7 bases. V was clipped by 2 bases and J by 9 bases; unmatched bases: 7. This CDR3 has 13 residues. Germline CDR1 reads GTSNPN; CDR2 reads SVGIG (reference sequence). The CDR3 DNA follows: TGTGCCTGGAGTCTGGGAGGGCGGGGTGAGCAGTTCTTC. Encoded protein: CAWSLGGRGEQFF.

In this sample, this clone turned up once. The chain recombines TRBV4-2 with TRBJ2-2, with 10 bases matching TRBD2. The trim removed 2 bases at V and 3 bases at J, leaving 6 bases unmatched. Per germline, CDR1 LGHNA and CDR2 YNFKEQ. The length of the CDR3 is 17 residues. The CDR3 DNA reads as TGTGCCAGCAGCCAACTAGCGGGAGCCGGGTACACCGGGGAGCTGTTTTTT. It specifies CASSQLAGAGYTGELFF.

This chain links TRBV30 with TRBJ1-2; a weak D match, TRBD1 (6 bases). Trimming took 4 bases from V and 1 from J, leaving 13 bases between them. This CDR3 is 14 amino acids long. CDR1 is GTSNPN and CDR2 is SVGIG in the germline V gene (reference sequence). The CDR3 protein is CAWIRGHLNYGYTF. DNA for the CDR3: TGTGCCTGGATTAGGGGACACCTTAACTATGGCTACACCTTC.

The chain links TRBV7-6 to TRBJ1-2, with TRBD1 identical over 7 bases. This CDR3 contains 15 residues. Germline CDR1 reads SGHVS; CDR2 reads FNYEAQ. J was trimmed by 2 bases and V by 1 base; bases with no gene match: 4. The CDR3 here is CASSLETGANYGYTF. CDR3 DNA: TGTGCCAGCAGCTTAGAAACAGGGGCGAACTATGGCTACACCTTC.

V gene TRBV5-4 combines with J gene TRBJ2-7, with 10 bases identical to TRBD2. The germline CDR1 and CDR2 sequences are SGHNT and YYREEE (reference sequence). The CDR3 consists of 18 residues. V dropped 4 bases and J dropped 6; count of bases not matched to a gene: 19. The chain's CDR3 is CASSGPAGGRPLIGEQYF. CDR3 sequence (DNA): TGTGCCAGCAGCGGTCCAGCGGGAGGGCGCCCCCTAATCGGCGAGCAGTACTTC.

The genes are TRBV4-1 and TRBJ2-7, with TRBD1 as a possible D gene (6 bases). Trimming took off 0 bases at V and 2 bases at J, with 14 bases between the two ends. Per the germline V gene, CDR1 is MGHRA and CDR2 is YSYEKL. There are 16 residues in the CDR3. The CDR3 DNA reads as TGCGCCAGCAGCCAAGAGACAGGTCAAGATACCTACGAGCAGTACTTC. Translating it yields CASSQETGQDTYEQYF.

V is TRBV25-1 and J is TRBJ1-4, with TRBD1 matching 7 bases. V shed 3 bases and J 5 bases; nucleotides not matched to a gene: 6. Germline lookup yields CDR1 MGHDK and CDR2 SYGVNS. CDR3 size: 15 residues. The CDR3 region is CASSDPGQINEKLFF. The CDR3 region has the DNA TGTGCCAGCAGTGACCCGGGACAGATCAATGAAAAACTGTTTTTT. Combining the CDR3 with reference TRBV25-1 and TRBJ1-4 gives the whole variable domain EADIYQTPRYLVIGTGKKITLECSQTMGHDKMYWYQQDPGMELHLIHYSYGVNSTEKGDLSSESTVSRIRTEHFPLTLESARPSHTSQYLCASSDPGQINEKLFFGSGTQLSVL.

The V gene is TRBV29-1, the J gene TRBJ2-1, with 8 nucleotides matching TRBD1. J gave up 8 bases and V 3 bases, and 9 bases lay outside the gene matches. Germline values: CDR1 SQVTM, CDR2 ANQGSEA. CDR3 size: 14 residues. The CDR3, as DNA: TGCAGCGTTGATAACAGGGGGTTAGGGGATGAGCAGTTCTTC. Translating gives CSVDNRGLGDEQFF.

The V gene is TRBV28, the J gene TRBJ1-1; D gene uncertain. CDR3 length equals 15 residues. Germline V lookup: CDR1 MDHEN, CDR2 SYDVKM. V was shortened by 2 bases and J by 0 bases, with 10 bases between the two germline ends. CDR3 bases: TGTGCCAGCAGTTTACGGGGAGAGATGAACACTGAAGCTTTCTTT. The encoded protein is CASSLRGEMNTEAFF.

This clone was counted a single time. The chain couples TRBV27 to TRBJ2-2; D may be TRBD2 (5 bases). The germline V gene has CDR1 MNHEY and CDR2 SMNVEV (reference sequence). With 7 bases removed from V and 4 bases from J, the gap between germline ends came to 19 bases. This CDR3 contains 16 residues. CDR3 nucleotide sequence: TGTGCCAGCACCACACTCGAAACACGGGGCACCGGGGAGCTGTTTTTT. Translation: CASTTLETRGTGELFF.

The rearrangement joins TRBV6-1 to TRBJ2-7; TRBD1 aligns across 10 bases. The CDR3 extends over 15 amino acids. Trimming at V came to 5 bases and at J to 0 bases, leaving 4 bases not matched to a gene. Germline CDR1 reads MNHNS; CDR2 reads SASEGT. CDR3 loop: CASSPRDRGSYEQYF. CDR3 in DNA: TGTGCCAGCAGTCCCCGGGACAGGGGCTCCTACGAGCAGTACTTC.

This rearrangement joins TRBV28 to TRBJ2-3; the match to TRBD2 covers 7 bases. Losses at the gene ends were 3 bases for V and 6 bases for J; bases not matched to a gene: 15. The germline gives CDR1 MDHEN, CDR2 SYDVKM. The CDR3 length is 17 residues. The CDR3, as DNA: TGTGCCAGCAGTTTCAAATTAGCGGGTGCCTTTAGGGATACGCAGTATTTT. Translating gives CASSFKLAGAFRDTQYF.

V is TRBV7-9 and J is TRBJ2-1, with 8 bases fitting TRBD2. Trimming took 2 bases from V and 0 from J; bases not matched to a gene: 9. CDR1 is SEHNR, CDR2 FQNEAQ, per germline (reference sequence). The CDR3 contains 18 residues. CDR3 nucleotides: TGTGCCAGCAGCTTAATACTAGCGGCCTCTAGCTCCTACAATGAGCAGTTCTTC. Its translation: CASSLILAASSSYNEQFF.

The gene calls are TRBV25-1 and TRBJ1-2; no definite D call. Trimming removed 2 bases from V and 2 bases from J, with 6 bases in between. There are 13 residues in the CDR3. The germline CDR1 and CDR2 sequences are MGHDK and SYGVNS. The CDR3 coding sequence is TGTGCCAGCAGTGAACACAGAAACTATGGCTACACCTTC. It translates to CASSEHRNYGYTF.

The V and J genes are TRBV29-1 and TRBJ2-3; TRBD2 agrees at 10 bases. CDR3 length: 14 amino acids. Germline-derived CDR1 and CDR2 are SQVTM and ANQGSEA. Unmatched junction bases numbered 4, after V lost 4 bases and J lost 3 bases. In DNA, the CDR3 is TGCAGCGTTGGTCTAGCGGGAGCTACAGATACGCAGTATTTT. It is translated as CSVGLAGATDTQYF.

The V gene is TRBV19, the J gene TRBJ2-1, with 11 bases fitting TRBD2. The CDR3 runs 16 residues. The ends lost 5 bases at V and 4 bases at J; junction bases unmatched: 7. Germline CDR1 reads LNHDA; CDR2 reads SQIVND (reference sequence). The CDR3 bases are TGTGCCAGTAGTGGTTGGGGACTAGCGGAATACAATGAGCAGTTCTTC. Its protein is CASSGWGLAEYNEQFF.

J is TRBJ1-4 and V is TRBV28; 9 bases fit TRBD1. Per the germline V gene, CDR1 is MDHEN and CDR2 is SYDVKM. The trim removed 11 bases at V and 6 bases at J, leaving 10 bases unmatched. The CDR3 runs to 14 residues. The CDR3 loop is CAGSPGTGYEKLFF. The CDR3 bases are TGTGCCGGGAGCCCCGGGACAGGGTATGAAAAACTGTTTTTT. Looking up the rest from reference TRBV28 and TRBJ1-4 gives the full variable domain: DVKVTQSSRYLVKRTGEKVFLECVQDMDHENMFWYRQDPGLGLRLIYFSYDVKMKEKGDIPEGYSVSREKKERFSLILESASTNQTSMYLCAGSPGTGYEKLFFGSGTQLSVL.

This clone showed up just once. The chain joins TRBV30 to TRBJ1-2, with 7 bases fitting TRBD1. The germline V gene encodes CDR1 GTSNPN and CDR2 SVGIG (reference sequence). The ends lost 8 bases at V and 3 bases at J; junction bases unmatched: 6. The CDR3 totals 12 residues. The CDR3 bases are TGTGCCGGAACTCAGGGGGACTATGGCTACACCTTC. As protein: CAGTQGDYGYTF.

DNA for the CDR3: TGTGCCAGCAGTTTATTAGACTATGGCTACACCTTC. Translated: CASSLLDYGYTF. This rearrangement joins TRBV28 to TRBJ1-2; D is undetermined. Germline CDR1 is MDHEN and CDR2 is SYDVKM. Trimming took 1 base from V and 3 from J, leaving 3 bases between them. The CDR3 spans 12 residues.

This chain joins TRBV4-2 and TRBJ2-2, with 14 bases that match TRBD2. Germline CDR1 reads LGHNA; CDR2 reads YNFKEQ. This CDR3 is built from 17 residues. With 3 bases clipped from V and 7 bases from J, the junction kept 7 bases outside the gene matches. The CDR3 sequence is CASSQTGTSGSVGELFF. CDR3 coding DNA: TGTGCCAGCAGCCAGACAGGGACTAGCGGGAGTGTCGGGGAGCTGTTTTTT.

The chain carries TRBV19 and TRBJ1-3; D remains unclear. CDR1 is LNHDA, CDR2 SQIVND, per germline (reference sequence). CDR3 size: 13 residues. V shed 3 bases and J shed 4 bases, with 7 bases lying between them. In DNA, the CDR3 is TGTGCCAGTAGTATCGGTTCCGGAAACACCATATATTTT. This translates into CASSIGSGNTIYF.